The 23 T cell receptor beta chains listed next were all sequenced from one sample in a study of shared T cell receptors in the human thymus. Using immunoSEQ multiplex PCR, the repertoire was profiled, and TCRdb retains in-frame clones only, with some absent. The table includes hundreds of thousands of clones, 88% detected once. These data were also reused for a study on human thymus T cells.

Material for sequencing was thymocytes. These receptors all come from a boy younger than two with a congenital heart defect.

The V and J genes are TRBV7-2 and TRBJ2-7; 7 positions agree with TRBD2. With 1 base clipped from V and 5 bases from J, the junction kept 5 bases outside the gene matches. Germline V gene sequence: CDR1 SGHTA, CDR2 FQGNSA. The CDR3 sequence is 14 residues long. CDR3 region: CASSLEAGSHEQYF. Here the CDR3 DNA reads TGTGCCAGCAGCTTAGAAGCGGGATCCCACGAGCAGTACTTC.

The chain employs TRBV5-1 and TRBJ2-1, with D maybe TRBD1 (6 bases). This CDR3 comprises 16 residues. Trimming left V 3 bases short and J 1 base short, with 14 bases between. Germline V gene lookup returns CDR1 SGHRS and CDR2 YFSETQ. In nucleotides, the CDR3 is TGCGCCAGCAGCTCCAAACAGGGTAGGTCCTACAATGAGCAGTTCTTC. Translating it yields CASSSKQGRSYNEQFF.

The rearrangement uses TRBV16 and TRBJ2-7; TRBD1 is a possible D gene (5 bases). There are 17 residues in the CDR3. V lost 0 bases to trimming and J lost 2 bases, with 17 bases between them. In germline, CDR1 is KGHSY, CDR2 FQNENV. The CDR3 DNA reads as TGTGCCAGCAGCCAATCGGGTCTTAGGGGTACCCCCTACGAGCAGTACTTC. Translating it yields CASSQSGLRGTPYEQYF.

For the CDR3, the DNA is TGTGCCAGCAGTGGAGTCGAGCAGTACTTC. Its protein product is CASSGVEQYF. The V call is TRBV25-1, the J call TRBJ2-7; D is uncertain. Germline CDR1 reads MGHDK; CDR2 reads SYGVNS. V gave up 4 bases and J gave up 6 bases, with 4 bases separating them. This CDR3 is built from 10 residues.

The chain links TRBV5-1 to TRBJ2-2; D perhaps matches TRBD2 (5 bases). CDR1 and CDR2 from the germline V gene are SGHRS and YFSETQ. Trimming removed 0 bases from V and 3 bases from J, with 9 bases in between. The CDR3 is made up of 15 amino acids. CDR3 in amino acids: CASSLVRADTGELFF. As DNA, the CDR3 is TGCGCCAGCAGCTTGGTGCGGGCGGACACCGGGGAGCTGTTTTTT.

The V call is TRBV19, the J call TRBJ2-3, with 8 bases aligning to TRBD2. The V segment lost 9 bases and the J segment 5 bases; nucleotides outside the gene matches: 28. The germline V gene encodes CDR1 LNHDA and CDR2 SQIVND (reference sequence). The CDR3 is 20 residues long. The DNA of the CDR3 is TGTGCCAGCGAACCAAACCCCGCGACAGTGTCGGGGGGGTTAGAAGATACGCAGTATTTT. This codes for CASEPNPATVSGGLEDTQYF.

The chain employs TRBV21-1 and TRBJ2-3; the table's D call, TRBD2, was not checked against the DNA. TRBV21-1 is listed as a pseudogene. CDR3 length: 16 residues. Here the CDR3 DNA reads TGTGCCAGCAGCAAAGCTGCGCCTAGCGGCACAGATACGCAGTATTTT. Encoded protein: CASSKAAPSGTDTQYF.

The gene calls are TRBV29-1 and TRBJ2-5; no definite D call. Trimming removed 5 bases at V and 5 bases at J, with 9 bases between. This CDR3 region has 11 residues. Looked up from germline, CDR1 is SQVTM and CDR2 is ANQGSEA. The CDR3 DNA reads as TGCAGCGTTCGGGTGAGGGAGACCCAGTACTTC. It is translated as CSVRVRETQYF. The complete variable domain, with remaining parts taken from reference TRBV29-1 and TRBJ2-5, reads SAVISQKPSRDICQRGTSLTIQCQVDSQVTMMFWYRQQPGQSLTLIATANQGSEATYESGFVIDKFPISRPNLTFSTLTVSNMSPEDSSIYLCSVRVRETQYFGPGTRLLVL.

V is TRBV6-6 and J is TRBJ2-5; 7 bases agree with TRBD1. The germline CDR1 and CDR2 sequences are MNHNY and SVGAGI (reference sequence). V lost 6 bases, J lost 0 bases, and 4 bases stayed unmatched. CDR3 length: 14 amino acids. The CDR3 coding sequence is TGTGCCAGCAGCAAGACAGGGAACCAAGAGACCCAGTACTTC. It encodes CASSKTGNQETQYF.

This rearrangement joins TRBV25-1 to TRBJ1-2; perhaps TRBD1 as D (5 bases). Trimming took off 0 bases at V and 8 bases at J, with 13 bases between the two ends. CDR1 MGHDK and CDR2 SYGVNS come from the germline V gene. This CDR3 spans 14 amino acids. The CDR3: CASSEYRALGGYTF. The CDR3 DNA sequence: TGTGCCAGCAGTGAATACAGGGCTTTAGGGGGCTACACCTTC.

The V gene is TRBV15, the J gene TRBJ2-2; 7 nucleotides match TRBD2. V dropped 5 bases and J dropped 6; count of bases not matched to a gene: 6. CDR3 size: 14 residues. The V gene's germline CDR1 is LNHNV and CDR2 YYDKDF (reference sequence). DNA of the CDR3: TGTGCCACCAGCGTTCGGGAGGTACCCGGGGAGCTGTTTTTT. This gives the protein CATSVREVPGELFF.

Only one count was recorded for this clone. The chain employs TRBV6-1 and TRBJ1-1; 7 positions match TRBD1. Per germline, CDR1 MNHNS and CDR2 SASEGT. The CDR3 sequence is 14 residues long. Trimming cost V 4 bases and J 4 bases; bases outside gene matches: 6. The CDR3 loop reads CASSAGGRGTEAFF. CDR3 nucleotide sequence: TGTGCCAGCAGTGCAGGGGGACGTGGCACTGAAGCTTTCTTT.

The chain recombines TRBV23-1 with TRBJ2-1; 9 nucleotides agree with TRBD2. TRBV23-1 is known as an ORF, though its function is uncertain. The length of the CDR3 is 15 residues. The ends lost 7 bases at V and 0 bases at J; junction bases unmatched: 4. This CDR3 reads CASNHSGSSYNEQFF. CDR3 in DNA: TGCGCCAGCAACCATAGCGGGAGCTCCTACAATGAGCAGTTCTTC.

V is TRBV12-5 and J is TRBJ1-2; maybe TRBD1 (5 bases). Germline V gives CDR1 LGHNT, CDR2 FRNRAP. Trimming took off 3 bases at V and 8 bases at J, with 19 bases between the two ends. The CDR3 is made up of 15 amino acids. The chain's CDR3 is CASGLSGTRGGGYTF. CDR3 nucleotides: TGTGCTAGTGGTTTATCCGGGACCCGGGGGGGAGGCTACACCTTC.

V and J are TRBV25-1 and TRBJ2-1; D may be TRBD2 (5 bases). Trimming took off 2 bases at V and 4 bases at J, with 12 bases between the two ends. The CDR3 is 15 amino acids. Looked up from germline, CDR1 is MGHDK and CDR2 is SYGVNS. CDR3 DNA: TGTGCCAGCAGTGAACCGGGCGGGCCTTACAATGAGCAGTTCTTC. Translation: CASSEPGGPYNEQFF.

The rearrangement links TRBV5-1 to TRBJ1-1; no clear D. V lost 5 bases to trimming and J lost 3 bases, with 35 bases between them. The CDR3 totals 21 residues. CDR1 and CDR2 from the germline V gene are SGHRS and YFSETQ. The CDR3 region is CASRRIGLRDPPRFSDTEAFF. Written as DNA, the CDR3 is TGCGCCAGCAGACGCATCGGGCTCCGGGATCCCCCCCGATTCTCGGACACTGAAGCTTTCTTT.

This chain links TRBV13 with TRBJ2-2; D perhaps matches TRBD2 (7 bases). Deletions cut 3 bases from V and 3 bases from J, with 14 bases between. Germline CDR1 is PRHDT and CDR2 is FYEKMQ (reference sequence). The CDR3 is made up of 16 amino acids. CDR3 amino acids: CASSLGGARDTGELFF. The CDR3 DNA reads TGTGCCAGCAGCTTGGGGGGGGCGCGGGACACCGGGGAGCTGTTTTTT.

The J gene is TRBJ2-4, the V gene TRBV4-1, with TRBD2 identical over 7 bases. CDR1 is MGHRA and CDR2 is YSYEKL in the germline V gene. The CDR3 is 17 residues long. Trimming took 1 base from V and 3 from J; bases not matched to a gene: 9. The CDR3 spells CASSQAYGRCIKNIQYF. The CDR3 DNA reads TGCGCCAGCAGCCAAGCCTACGGGAGGTGTATCAAAAACATTCAGTACTTC.

The J gene is TRBJ2-7, the V gene TRBV2, with TRBD1 identical over 7 bases. The CDR3 runs 17 residues. Germline CDR1 reads SNHLY; CDR2 reads FYNNEI. V shed 0 bases and J 2 bases; nucleotides not matched to a gene: 10. The CDR3 loop reads CASSEAPRLGTAYEQYF. In DNA, the CDR3 is TGTGCCAGCAGTGAAGCGCCCCGACTCGGGACAGCCTACGAGCAGTACTTC.

The chain couples TRBV19 to TRBJ1-5, with D unclear. The CDR3 consists of 18 residues. Trimming shortened V by 4 bases and J by 4 bases, and 23 bases separated the two germline ends. The germline V gene has CDR1 LNHDA and CDR2 SQIVND (reference sequence). Here the CDR3 reads CASSNGSFDRIPNQPQHF. The CDR3 bases are TGTGCCAGTAGTAATGGGAGCTTTGATAGGATACCTAATCAGCCCCAGCATTTT. Full variable domain (outside the CDR3, taken from reference TRBV19 and TRBJ1-5): DGGITQSPKYLFRKEGQNVTLSCEQNLNHDAMYWYRQDPGQGLRLIYYSQIVNDFQKGDIAEGYSVSREKKESFPLTVTSAQKNPTAFYLCASSNGSFDRIPNQPQHFGDGTRLSIL.

The table lists this clone with a count of one. This sequence joins TRBV11-2 and TRBJ2-2; 11 bases are a match to TRBD2. V dropped 4 bases and J dropped 4; count of bases not matched to a gene: 5. This CDR3 has 16 amino acids. The V gene's germline CDR1 is SGHAT and CDR2 FQNNGV. The CDR3 DNA reads as TGTGCCAGCAGCTCCCGACTAGCGGGAACCACCGGGGAGCTGTTTTTT. Protein product: CASSSRLAGTTGELFF.

This chain joins TRBV25-1 and TRBJ2-7; TRBD2 is a possible D gene (5 bases). V lost 4 bases to trimming and J lost 2 bases, with 12 bases between them. The CDR3 has 14 residues. Germline V gives CDR1 MGHDK, CDR2 SYGVNS. The CDR3 nucleotides read TGTGCCAGCAGTGGGGAAGTAGCGCCCTACGAGCAGTACTTC. It translates to CASSGEVAPYEQYF.

CDR3 in DNA: TGTGCCAGCAGCCTGGACAGGGGGGCAACTAATGAAAAACTGTTTTTT. It translates to CASSLDRGATNEKLFF. V is TRBV9 and J is TRBJ1-4; TRBD1 matches at 10 bases. The V gene's germline CDR1 is SGDLS and CDR2 YYNGEE. J was trimmed by 0 bases and V by 4 bases; bases with no gene match: 3. This CDR3 is built from 16 residues.